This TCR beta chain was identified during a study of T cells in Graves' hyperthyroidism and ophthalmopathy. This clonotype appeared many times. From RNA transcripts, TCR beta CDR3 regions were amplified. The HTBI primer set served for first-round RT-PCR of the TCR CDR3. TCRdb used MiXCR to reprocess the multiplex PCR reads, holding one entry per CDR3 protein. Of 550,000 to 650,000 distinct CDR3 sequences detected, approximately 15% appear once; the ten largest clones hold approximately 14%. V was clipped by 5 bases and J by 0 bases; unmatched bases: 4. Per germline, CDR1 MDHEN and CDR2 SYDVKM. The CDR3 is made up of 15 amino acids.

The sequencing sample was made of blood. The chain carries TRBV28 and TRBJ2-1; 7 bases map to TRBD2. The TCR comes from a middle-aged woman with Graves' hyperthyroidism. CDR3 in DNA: TGTGCCAGCAGTGTAGGGAGGGCCTCCTACAATGAGCAGTTCTTC. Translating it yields CASSVGRASYNEQFF.